This section outlines one T cell receptor (beta chain) sequence together with its context. What it binds is not known. These data originate in a study of T cells in Graves' hyperthyroidism and ophthalmopathy. Overall study results and limits: The majority of expanded thyroid clonotypes above 0.001 also appeared in blood. A model built on 13 V-J features separated ophthalmopathy from stable hyperthyroidism.

V was shortened by 8 bases and J by 6 bases, with 20 bases between the two germline ends. Germline-derived CDR1 and CDR2 are SEHNR and FQNEAQ (reference sequence). The CDR3 has 14 residues. There were TCR beta CDR3 regions amplified from RNA transcripts. Using the HTBI primer set, a first-round RT-PCR was run on the TCR CDR3. TCRdb used MiXCR to reprocess the multiplex PCR reads, holding one entry per CDR3 protein. The sample shows fewer than 650,000 distinct CDR3 sequences, 46% of them seen only once. The receptor was isolated from an adult woman with Graves' disease, either hyperthyroidism or ophthalmopathy (not recorded which). What was sequenced was peripheral blood or thyroid tissue (not recorded which). The chain links TRBV7-9 to TRBJ2-7; D ambiguous. The CDR3 is CASSPRSAPGEQYF. CDR3 coding DNA: TGTGCCAGCTCACCCCGGTCAGCCCCAGGCGAGCAGTACTTC. Supplemented by reference TRBV7-9 and TRBJ2-7, the full variable domain reads DTGVSQNPRHKITKRGQNVTFRCDPISEHNRLYWYRQTLGQGPEFLTYFQNEAQLEKSRLLSDRFSAERPKGSFSTLEIQRTEQGDSAMYLCASSPRSAPGEQYFGPGTRLTVT.